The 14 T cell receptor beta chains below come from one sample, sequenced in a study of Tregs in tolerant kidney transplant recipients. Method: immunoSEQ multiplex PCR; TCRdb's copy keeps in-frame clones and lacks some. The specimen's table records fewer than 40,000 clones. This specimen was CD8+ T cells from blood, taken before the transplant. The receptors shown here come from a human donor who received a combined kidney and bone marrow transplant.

The DNA read from the CDR3 is TGTGCCAGCAGTTACCCAGGACTAGCGACAGATACG. Translated, it gives CASSYPGLATDT. The entire CDR3 protein is CASSYPGLATDTQYF. The rearrangement uses TRBV6-2 or TRBV6-3 and TRBJ2-3; 9 bases map to TRBD2. The read stops 3 residues short of the end of the CDR3; the missing end is completed from the germline J gene. The CDR3 covers 15 residues. V trimming: 2 bases; J trimming: 3 bases; junction bases outside the gene matches: 3. Germline CDR1 and CDR2: MNHEY and SVGEGT.

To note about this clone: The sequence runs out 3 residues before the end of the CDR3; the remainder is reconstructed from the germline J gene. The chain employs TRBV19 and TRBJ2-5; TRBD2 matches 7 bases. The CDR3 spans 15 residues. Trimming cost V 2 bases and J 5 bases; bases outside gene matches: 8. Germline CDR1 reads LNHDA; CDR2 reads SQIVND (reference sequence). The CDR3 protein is CASSIFLAVGETQYF. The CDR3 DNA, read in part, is TGTGCCAGTAGTATATTCCTAGCGGTAGGGGAGACC. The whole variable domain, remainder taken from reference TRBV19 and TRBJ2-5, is DGGITQSPKYLFRKEGQNVTLSCEQNLNHDAMYWYRQDPGQGLRLIYYSQIVNDFQKGDIAEGYSVSREKKESFPLTVTSAQKNPTAFYLCASSIFLAVGETQYFGPGTRLLVL.

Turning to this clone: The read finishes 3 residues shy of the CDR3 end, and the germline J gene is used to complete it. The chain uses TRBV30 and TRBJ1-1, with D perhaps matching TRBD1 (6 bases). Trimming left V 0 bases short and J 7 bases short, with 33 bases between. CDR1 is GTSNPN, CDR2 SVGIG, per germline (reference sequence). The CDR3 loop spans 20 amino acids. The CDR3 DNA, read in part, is TGTGCCTGGAGTGTATCCCGTGAGGCAGGGACACCTATCCGGTTGGGTGAA. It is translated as CAWSVSREAGTPIRLGE. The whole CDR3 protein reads CAWSVSREAGTPIRLGEAFF.

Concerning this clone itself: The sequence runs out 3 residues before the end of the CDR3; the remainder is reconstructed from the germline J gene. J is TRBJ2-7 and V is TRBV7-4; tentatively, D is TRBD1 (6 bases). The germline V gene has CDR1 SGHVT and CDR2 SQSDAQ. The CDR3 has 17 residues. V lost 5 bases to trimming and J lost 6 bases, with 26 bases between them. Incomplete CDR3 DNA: TGTGCCAGCAGCCTCTTATGCAGTATTACAGGGAGCCGCGAG. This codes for CASSLLCSITGSRE. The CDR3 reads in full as CASSLLCSITGSREQYF.

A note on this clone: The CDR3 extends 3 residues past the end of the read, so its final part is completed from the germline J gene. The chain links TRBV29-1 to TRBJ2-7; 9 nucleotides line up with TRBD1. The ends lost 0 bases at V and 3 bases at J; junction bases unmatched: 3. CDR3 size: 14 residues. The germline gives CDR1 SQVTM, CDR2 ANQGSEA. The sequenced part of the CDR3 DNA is TGCAGCGTTGAAGAAGGGACAGGGAACTACGAG. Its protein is CSVEEGTGNYE. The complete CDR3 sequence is CSVEEGTGNYEQYF.

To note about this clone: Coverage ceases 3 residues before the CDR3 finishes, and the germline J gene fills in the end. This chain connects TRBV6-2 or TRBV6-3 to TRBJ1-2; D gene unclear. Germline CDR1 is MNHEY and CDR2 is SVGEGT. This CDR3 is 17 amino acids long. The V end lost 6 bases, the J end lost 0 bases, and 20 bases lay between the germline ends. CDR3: CASSPGFPHRPNYGYTF. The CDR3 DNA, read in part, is TGTGCCAGCAGCCCCGGGTTCCCACACCGCCCTAACTATGGC.

The sequenced CDR3 bases are TGTGCCAGCAGCCCGGACAGGGGTAACTATGGC. It is translated as CASSPDRGNYG. The CDR3 as a whole reads CASSPDRGNYGYTF. V usage is TRBV13 and J usage is TRBJ1-2, with 9 nucleotides matching TRBD1. The CDR3 goes on 3 residues after the read ends, and that part is filled in from the germline J gene. The germline gives CDR1 PRHDT, CDR2 FYEKMQ (reference sequence). After removal of 5 bases from V and 1 base from J, the junction contained 2 bases not matched to a gene. This CDR3 spans 14 amino acids.

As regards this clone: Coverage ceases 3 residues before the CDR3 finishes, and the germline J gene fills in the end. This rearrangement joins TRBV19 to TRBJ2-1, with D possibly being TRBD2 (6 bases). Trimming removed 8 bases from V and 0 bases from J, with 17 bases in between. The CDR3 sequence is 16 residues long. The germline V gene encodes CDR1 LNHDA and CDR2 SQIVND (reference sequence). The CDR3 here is CASSLTGGVSYNEQFF. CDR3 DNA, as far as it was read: TGTGCCAGTTCCCTCACGGGCGGGGTCTCCTACAATGAG.

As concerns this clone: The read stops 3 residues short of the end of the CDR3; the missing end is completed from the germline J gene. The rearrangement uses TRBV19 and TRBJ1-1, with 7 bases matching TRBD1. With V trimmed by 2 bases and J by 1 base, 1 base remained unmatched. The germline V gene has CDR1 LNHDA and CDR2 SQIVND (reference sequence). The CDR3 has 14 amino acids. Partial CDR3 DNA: TGTGCCAGTAGTATACCAGGGGGGAACACTGAA. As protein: CASSIPGGNTE. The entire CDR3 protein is CASSIPGGNTEAFF.

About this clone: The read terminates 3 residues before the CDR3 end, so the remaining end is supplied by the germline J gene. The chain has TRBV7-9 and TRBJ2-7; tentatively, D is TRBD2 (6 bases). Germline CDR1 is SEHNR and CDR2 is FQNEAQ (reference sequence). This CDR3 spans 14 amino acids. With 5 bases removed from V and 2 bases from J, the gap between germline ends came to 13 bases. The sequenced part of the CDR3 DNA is TGTGCCAGCAGCCCAAGACTAGTCCCCTACGAG. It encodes CASSPRLVPYE. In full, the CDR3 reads CASSPRLVPYEQYF. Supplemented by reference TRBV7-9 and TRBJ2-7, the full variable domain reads DTGVSQNPRHKITKRGQNVTFRCDPISEHNRLYWYRQTLGQGPEFLTYFQNEAQLEKSRLLSDRFSAERPKGSFSTLEIQRTEQGDSAMYLCASSPRLVPYEQYFGPGTRLTVT.

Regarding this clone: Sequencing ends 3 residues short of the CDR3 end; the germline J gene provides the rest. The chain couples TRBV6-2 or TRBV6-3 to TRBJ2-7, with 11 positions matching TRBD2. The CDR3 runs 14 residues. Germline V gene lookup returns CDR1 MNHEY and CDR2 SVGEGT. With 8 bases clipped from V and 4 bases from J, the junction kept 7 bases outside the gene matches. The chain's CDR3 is CASGGLAGGYEQYF. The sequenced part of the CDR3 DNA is TGTGCCAGCGGGGGGCTAGCGGGAGGATACGAG.

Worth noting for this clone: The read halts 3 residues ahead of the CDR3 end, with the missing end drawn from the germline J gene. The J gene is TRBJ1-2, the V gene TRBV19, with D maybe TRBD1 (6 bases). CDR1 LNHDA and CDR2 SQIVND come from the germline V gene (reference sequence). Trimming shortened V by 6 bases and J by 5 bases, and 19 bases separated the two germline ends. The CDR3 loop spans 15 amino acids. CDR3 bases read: TGTGCCAGTAGGAAGGACTCCGGGACAACGTATGGC. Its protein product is CASRKDSGTTYG. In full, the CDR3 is CASRKDSGTTYGYTF.

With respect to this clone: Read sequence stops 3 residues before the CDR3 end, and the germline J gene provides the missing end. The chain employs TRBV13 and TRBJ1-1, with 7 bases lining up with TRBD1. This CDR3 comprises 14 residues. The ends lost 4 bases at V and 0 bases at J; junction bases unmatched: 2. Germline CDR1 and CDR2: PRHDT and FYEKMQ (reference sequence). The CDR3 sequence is CASSWGQLNTEAFF. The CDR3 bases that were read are TGTGCCAGCAGCTGGGGACAGTTGAACACTGAA.

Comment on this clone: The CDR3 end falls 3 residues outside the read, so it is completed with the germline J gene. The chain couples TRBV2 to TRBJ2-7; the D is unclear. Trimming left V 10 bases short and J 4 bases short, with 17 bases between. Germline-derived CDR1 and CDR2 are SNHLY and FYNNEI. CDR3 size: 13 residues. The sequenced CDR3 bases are TGTGCCATGGCCTTGTCTAGTTCGTACGAG. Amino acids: CAMALSSSYE. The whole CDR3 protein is CAMALSSSYEQYF.